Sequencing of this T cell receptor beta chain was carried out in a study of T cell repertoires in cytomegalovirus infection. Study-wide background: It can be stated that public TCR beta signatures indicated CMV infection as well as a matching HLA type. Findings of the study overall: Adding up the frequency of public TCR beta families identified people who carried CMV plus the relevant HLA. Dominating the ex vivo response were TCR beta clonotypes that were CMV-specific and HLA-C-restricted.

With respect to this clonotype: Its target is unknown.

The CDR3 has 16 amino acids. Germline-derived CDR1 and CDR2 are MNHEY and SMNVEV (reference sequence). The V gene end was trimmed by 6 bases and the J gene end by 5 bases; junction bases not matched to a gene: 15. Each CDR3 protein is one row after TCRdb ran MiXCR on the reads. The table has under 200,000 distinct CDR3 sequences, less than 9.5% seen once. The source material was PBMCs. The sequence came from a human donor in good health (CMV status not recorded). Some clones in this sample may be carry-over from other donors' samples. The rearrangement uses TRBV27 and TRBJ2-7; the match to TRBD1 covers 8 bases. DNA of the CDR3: TGTGCCAGCAGGTCCCCCGGACAGGGTCTGGTCCACGAGCAGTACTTC. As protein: CASRSPGQGLVHEQYF.